What follows is one T cell receptor beta chain and its context. Sequencing used immunoSEQ multiplex PCR; TCRdb keeps in-frame clones, though not all of them. The sample has about 71,000 clones; 88% are singletons. The CDR3 is made up of 17 amino acids. J was trimmed by 3 bases and V by 4 bases; bases with no gene match: 11. CDR1 is SGHTA and CDR2 is FQGNSA in the germline V gene. This entry comes from a study of technical replicates of blood from a few donors. V usage is TRBV7-2 and J usage is TRBJ2-3; 9 nucleotides line up with TRBD1. The receptor was isolated from a human donor in good health. Some clones in this sample may be carry-over from other donors' samples. Material: PBMCs. This CDR3 is CASSSPGGTGKTDTQYF. The CDR3 DNA follows: TGTGCCAGCAGCTCCCCTGGGGGGACAGGGAAGACAGATACGCAGTATTTT.